One sample yielded the 25 T cell receptor beta chains listed below, sequenced in a study of preoperative IRX-2 immunotherapy in early breast cancer. Treatment denoted: preoperative locoregional IRX-2 cytokine immunotherapy. This table comes from immunoSEQ multiplex PCR, and its TCRdb copy is limited to in-frame clones, with some not included. This table holds about 3,400 clones, about four fifths found once. This specimen consisted of tumor tissue, obtained after IRX-2 immunotherapy. The receptors come from a human donor with breast cancer.

This clone was observed a few times. The CDR3 DNA reads TGTGCCAGCAGTCCACCCCCGCGGGTGAGAAGCAATCAGCCCCAGCATTTT. Encoded protein: CASSPPPRVRSNQPQHF. The rearrangement uses TRBV28 and TRBJ1-5, with D unresolved. Per germline, CDR1 MDHEN and CDR2 SYDVKM. The CDR3 is 17 amino acids. V gave up 5 bases and J gave up 1 base, with 18 bases separating them.

The chain couples TRBV30 to TRBJ1-2; D is uncertain. Germline V gene data show CDR1 as GTSNPN and CDR2 as SVGIG (reference sequence). Trimming cost V 2 bases and J 7 bases, with 20 bases left between them. There are 15 residues in the CDR3. Written as DNA, the CDR3 is TGTGCCTGGAGTTATGCCGTTAGGGTACGGGTTGGCTACACCTTC. Protein: CAWSYAVRVRVGYTF.

CDR3 in amino acids: CASSFGFNQPQHF. The CDR3 DNA reads as TGTGCCAGCAGTTTTGGGTTTAATCAGCCCCAGCATTTT. The gene calls are TRBV7-4 and TRBJ1-5; D ambiguous. Germline V gene lookup returns CDR1 SGHVT and CDR2 SQSDAQ. With 6 bases removed from V and 4 bases from J, the gap between germline ends came to 10 bases. The CDR3 covers 13 residues.

The V and J genes are TRBV29-1 and TRBJ1-1; D is ambiguous. The CDR3 is 13 amino acids. CDR1 and CDR2 from the germline V gene are SQVTM and ANQGSEA. Trimming took off 3 bases at V and 0 bases at J, with 8 bases between the two ends. CDR3 in amino acids: CSVDTLMNTEAFF. CDR3 DNA: TGCAGCGTTGACACCCTCATGAACACTGAAGCTTTCTTT.

This rearrangement joins TRBV6-8 to TRBJ1-1, with D perhaps TRBD1 (5 bases). V lost 2 bases and J lost 3, with 10 bases in between. Germline CDR1 reads MNHGY; CDR2 reads SAAAGT. The length of the CDR3 is 14 residues. The CDR3 DNA reads as TGTGCCAGCAGTTACAGGGGCTGGGACACTGAAGCTTTCTTT. As protein: CASSYRGWDTEAFF.

The chain has TRBV7-5 and TRBJ2-2. TRBV7-5 is shown as a pseudogene. This CDR3 is built from 18 residues. CDR3 nucleotides: TGTGCCAGCAGCTTGGGAAGGAGGGGGTTTACGAACACCGGGGAGCTGTTTTTT. Protein: CASSLGRRGFTNTGELFF.

Only one count was recorded for this clone. The V gene is TRBV11-3, the J gene TRBJ2-1; 8 bases line up with TRBD1. The CDR3 spans 16 residues. Germline trimming cut 5 bases from V and 8 bases from J; bases unmatched to any gene: 14. Germline CDR1 is SGHNT and CDR2 is YENEEA. As DNA, the CDR3 is TGTGCCAGCAGCCCCACCGGACAGGGTCGCTTCGATGAGCAGTTCTTC. Translation: CASSPTGQGRFDEQFF.

The chain links TRBV19 to TRBJ1-1, with a weak D call TRBD1 (5 bases). V was trimmed by 0 bases and J by 0 bases, leaving 14 bases between them. The CDR3 is 17 residues long. Germline assignment: CDR1 LNHDA and CDR2 SQIVND (reference sequence). The CDR3 nucleotides are TGTGCCAGTAGTATAGATTCTGGGGGACCCATGAACACTGAAGCTTTCTTT. Translating gives CASSIDSGGPMNTEAFF. Combining the CDR3 with reference TRBV19 and TRBJ1-1 gives the whole variable domain DGGITQSPKYLFRKEGQNVTLSCEQNLNHDAMYWYRQDPGQGLRLIYYSQIVNDFQKGDIAEGYSVSREKKESFPLTVTSAQKNPTAFYLCASSIDSGGPMNTEAFFGQGTRLTVV.

Remarks on this clone: Relative to the germline gene, one junction end is altered; a read error may explain this. This chain joins TRBV6-8 and TRBJ2-2, with D uncertain. This CDR3 region has 14 residues. Germline loops: CDR1 MNHGY, CDR2 SAAAGT. The CDR3 here is CASSDSIDHGELFF. Written as DNA, the CDR3 is TGTGCCAGCAGTGACTCGATCGACCACGGGGAGCTGTTTTTT.

This chain joins TRBV6-4 and TRBJ1-5; D perhaps matches TRBD1 (6 bases). The V end lost 6 bases, the J end lost 6 bases, and 18 bases lay between the germline ends. Germline V CDR1 and CDR2: MRHNA, SNTAGT. The CDR3 has 15 amino acids. The CDR3 sequence is CASSPTGTSPQPQHF. The CDR3 DNA follows: TGTGCCAGCAGCCCAACCGGGACAAGCCCTCAGCCCCAGCATTTT.

The chain joins TRBV19 to TRBJ1-1, with a possible D match to TRBD1 (5 bases). This CDR3 spans 14 amino acids. Trimming pared 3 bases from V and 5 bases from J, leaving 13 bases between. Germline values: CDR1 LNHDA, CDR2 SQIVND (reference sequence). DNA of the CDR3: TGTGCCAGTAGTATCCAGGAGGGGTATACTGAAGCTTTCTTT. As protein: CASSIQEGYTEAFF.

The V call is TRBV10-1, the J call TRBJ1-1; no clear D. Between the trimmed V and J ends, which lost 4 bases and 0 bases, there was a span of 12 bases. In germline, CDR1 is WNHNN, CDR2 SYGVQD (reference sequence). The CDR3 is made up of 15 amino acids. CDR3 bases: TGCGCCAGCAGTGCAAGGCGGACGGTGAACACTGAAGCTTTCTTT. Protein: CASSARRTVNTEAFF.

The chain carries TRBV11-3 and TRBJ1-1; possible D gene TRBD1, 5 bases. The V gene lost 6 bases and the J gene lost 1 base, with 12 bases spanning the gap. In germline, CDR1 is SGHNT, CDR2 YENEEA. This CDR3 has 14 amino acids. The CDR3 reads CASRRDPSNTEAFF. DNA for the CDR3: TGTGCCAGCAGGAGGGACCCCTCGAACACTGAAGCTTTCTTT.

The rearrangement joins TRBV6-8 to TRBJ2-2; unclear D gene. The CDR3 has 17 residues. Germline CDR1 MNHGY, CDR2 SAAAGT. The V end lost 3 bases, the J end lost 2 bases, and 16 bases lay between the germline ends. CDR3 region: CASSYLVGWENTGELFF. The CDR3 DNA follows: TGTGCCAGCAGTTATCTCGTCGGATGGGAAAACACCGGGGAGCTGTTTTTT.

The V call is TRBV11-3, the J call TRBJ2-7, with TRBD2 matching over 8 bases. J lost 5 bases, V lost 4 bases, and 10 bases had no gene match. The length of the CDR3 is 15 residues. From germline, CDR1 is SGHNT and CDR2 YENEEA. CDR3 nucleotide sequence: TGTGCCAGCAGCTCTATAGCGGGATTCGGCGACGAGCAGTACTTC. Amino acid sequence: CASSSIAGFGDEQYF.

As regards this clone: The same CDR3 is also encoded by other DNA sequences in this sample. This chain uses TRBV28 with TRBJ2-2; D not resolved. CDR1 MDHEN and CDR2 SYDVKM come from the germline V gene. The CDR3 is made up of 13 amino acids. V lost 9 bases and J lost 3, with 11 bases in between. As DNA, the CDR3 is TGTGCCAGTACTTCGACGTACACCGGGGAGCTGTTTTTT. It specifies CASTSTYTGELFF.

The rearrangement joins TRBV5-1 to TRBJ1-1, with D possibly TRBD1 on 5 matching bases. Germline V gene lookup returns CDR1 SGHRS and CDR2 YFSETQ. The CDR3 runs 16 residues. The V end lost 4 bases, the J end lost 4 bases, and 20 bases lay between the germline ends. CDR3 DNA: TGCGCCAGCAGCAGATGGGGGGGAACCATGGTCACTGAAGCTTTCTTT. Its protein product is CASSRWGGTMVTEAFF.

The chain employs TRBV12-5 and TRBJ1-1; TRBD1 agrees at 7 bases. This CDR3 is 16 amino acids long. Per germline, CDR1 LGHNT and CDR2 FRNRAP. CDR3 bases: TGTGCCAGCACCATCATACCCCGACAGGGGAACACTGAAGCTTTCTTT. Translation: CASTIIPRQGNTEAFF.

The chain employs TRBV6-8 and TRBJ2-1, with 9 bases matching TRBD1. This CDR3 is built from 14 residues. Trimming at V came to 10 bases and at J to 7 bases, leaving 11 bases not matched to a gene. The germline CDR1 and CDR2 sequences are MNHGY and SAAAGT. The CDR3 loop reads CAISHRDRENEQFF. CDR3 coding DNA: TGTGCCATCAGCCACCGGGACAGGGAAAATGAGCAGTTCTTC.

J is TRBJ1-1 and V is TRBV7-6; TRBD1 might be the D (5 bases). V was clipped by 4 bases and J by 11 bases, with 20 bases between them. Germline CDR1 is SGHVS and CDR2 is FNYEAQ. This CDR3 region has 14 residues. This CDR3 is CASSSYVGRGKAFF. The CDR3 DNA follows: TGTGCCAGCAGCTCCTATGTGGGGCGGGGGAAGGCTTTCTTT.

V is TRBV30 and J is TRBJ1-4; D gene ambiguous. Germline CDR1 is GTSNPN and CDR2 is SVGIG (reference sequence). The CDR3 spans 15 residues. Trimming removed 4 bases at V and 0 bases at J, with 12 bases between. The CDR3 here is CAWMFTGSTNEKLFF. CDR3 nucleotides: TGTGCCTGGATGTTCACCGGATCAACTAATGAAAAACTGTTTTTT. The variable domain in full, completed from reference TRBV30 and TRBJ1-4, reads SQTIHQWPATLVQPVGSPLSLECTVEGTSNPNLYWYRQAAGRGLQLLFYSVGIGQISSEVPQNLSASRPQDRQFILSSKKLLLSDSGFYLCAWMFTGSTNEKLFFGSGTQLSVL.

The chain couples TRBV19 to TRBJ2-2, with a tentative D call TRBD1 (7 bases). V was pared by 5 bases and J by 5 bases, with 12 bases between. CDR3 size: 14 residues. Germline loops: CDR1 LNHDA, CDR2 SQIVND (reference sequence). CDR3 loop: CASSGQGGTGELFF. The CDR3 nucleotides read TGTGCCAGTAGTGGCCAGGGGGGAACCGGGGAGCTGTTTTTT.

The rearrangement uses TRBV19 and TRBJ1-1; D is undetermined. CDR3 length: 17 amino acids. Trimming cost V 5 bases and J 1 base, with 20 bases left between them. Germline-derived CDR1 and CDR2 are LNHDA and SQIVND (reference sequence). The CDR3 coding sequence is TGTGCCAGTAGTGATTCTTTTCTCATTACTCAGAACACTGAAGCTTTCTTT. It specifies CASSDSFLITQNTEAFF. Based on the CDR3 plus reference TRBV19 and TRBJ1-1, the full variable domain is DGGITQSPKYLFRKEGQNVTLSCEQNLNHDAMYWYRQDPGQGLRLIYYSQIVNDFQKGDIAEGYSVSREKKESFPLTVTSAQKNPTAFYLCASSDSFLITQNTEAFFGQGTRLTVV.

The V call is TRBV28, the J call TRBJ1-2, with D uncertain. The germline gives CDR1 MDHEN, CDR2 SYDVKM. The CDR3 is 17 amino acids. V lost 7 bases to trimming and J lost 4 bases, with 25 bases between them. Here the CDR3 reads CASTTSPSQLLFYGYTF. CDR3 nucleotide sequence: TGTGCCAGCACTACCTCACCAAGTCAACTACTTTTCTATGGCTACACCTTC.

J is TRBJ1-3 and V is TRBV11-3; 8 positions agree with TRBD1. Germline assignment: CDR1 SGHNT and CDR2 YENEEA. This CDR3 has 17 residues. V lost 2 bases, J lost 3 bases, and 9 bases stayed unmatched. The CDR3 DNA reads as TGTGCCAGCAGCTTATTGGGACAGGTCTCCGTTGGAAACACCATATATTTT. Translated: CASSLLGQVSVGNTIYF.